This passage covers 20 T cell receptor beta chains from one sample sequenced in a study of T cell responses to AZD1222 COVID-19 vaccine. The repertoire was sequenced with immunoSEQ multiplex PCR; TCRdb's copy has only in-frame clones and lacks some. The sample includes roughly 150,000 clones, about 87% of them seen just once. The specimen was peripheral blood, collected on day 0 of AZD1222 vaccination. Receptors were obtained from an adult in good health.

V and J are TRBV5-1 and TRBJ2-1, with 7 bases that match TRBD1. This CDR3 comprises 15 residues. J lost 8 bases, V lost 4 bases, and 12 bases had no gene match. Germline CDR1 and CDR2: SGHRS and YFSETQ. CDR3 coding DNA: TGCGCCAGCAGCGGTGACAGGGAGCGGACCTATGAGCAGTTCTTC. Translating gives CASSGDRERTYEQFF. Using reference TRBV5-1 and TRBJ2-1 for the parts outside the CDR3, the full variable domain is KAGVTQTPRYLIKTRGQQVTLSCSPISGHRSVSWYQQTPGQGLQFLFEYFSETQRNKGNFPGRFSGRQFSNSRSEMNVSTLELGDSALYLCASSGDRERTYEQFFGPGTRLTVL.

V and J are TRBV10-2 and TRBJ1-1; D is unresolved. The CDR3 covers 14 residues. With 6 bases removed from V and 4 bases from J, the gap between germline ends came to 15 bases. Germline CDR1 is WSHSY and CDR2 is SAAADI. The CDR3 here is CASRNWESTTEAFF. CDR3 DNA sequence: TGCGCCAGCAGAAACTGGGAGTCGACCACTGAAGCTTTCTTT.

This chain links TRBV27 with TRBJ2-7, with 7 bases aligning to TRBD2. CDR1 is MNHEY, CDR2 SMNVEV, per germline (reference sequence). The CDR3 is 13 amino acids. Trimming removed 8 bases from V and 5 bases from J; junction bases left unmatched: 9. The CDR3 sequence: CASGGRAGDEQYF. CDR3 DNA sequence: TGTGCCAGCGGAGGGAGGGCCGGGGACGAGCAGTACTTC.

The rearrangement links TRBV30 to TRBJ2-2, with D perhaps matching TRBD2 (6 bases). Germline CDR1 and CDR2: GTSNPN and SVGIG (reference sequence). V lost 3 bases and J lost 0, with 14 bases in between. The CDR3 loop spans 16 amino acids. CDR3 DNA sequence: TGTGCCTGGAGCCAGGCCAGACTAGCGAACACCGGGGAGCTGTTTTTT. Translated: CAWSQARLANTGELFF.

The chain has TRBV29-1 and TRBJ2-3; the D is unclear. CDR1 SQVTM and CDR2 ANQGSEA come from the germline V gene. This CDR3 is built from 13 residues. V lost 4 bases, J lost 3 bases, and 11 bases lay in between. The CDR3 DNA reads as TGCAGCGTTGGGCTAGTTGTTACAGATACGCAGTATTTT. Its translation is CSVGLVVTDTQYF.

In DNA, the CDR3 is TGCAGCGTTGAGTCCCTCGGGAGGGGCTACACCTTC. Translation: CSVESLGRGYTF. The J gene is TRBJ1-2, the V gene TRBV29-1; D call uncertain. The length of the CDR3 is 12 residues. Trimming stripped 3 bases from V and 8 bases from J, with 13 bases between. Germline V gene sequence: CDR1 SQVTM, CDR2 ANQGSEA.

The chain combines TRBV9 with TRBJ2-6, with D perhaps matching TRBD1 (5 bases). Trimming cost V 2 bases and J 0 bases, with 15 bases left between them. Per the germline V gene, CDR1 is SGDLS and CDR2 is YYNGEE. The CDR3 has 18 residues. CDR3 nucleotide sequence: TGTGCCAGCAGCGTGAATGTGGGGCAGAACTCTGGGGCCAACGTCCTGACTTTC. This sequence encodes CASSVNVGQNSGANVLTF.

This clone has a single count. This rearrangement joins TRBV5-8 to TRBJ1-5; tentatively, D is TRBD1 (6 bases). The CDR3 has 15 amino acids. The V end was cut by 4 bases, the J end by 3 bases, with 14 bases between. Germline values: CDR1 SGHTS, CDR2 YDEGEE. The CDR3 is CASSLGGLDNQPQHF. DNA for the CDR3: TGTGCCAGCAGCCTAGGGGGTTTGGACAATCAGCCCCAGCATTTT.

The chain links TRBV6-5 to TRBJ2-5; TRBD2 matches at 8 bases. The CDR3 consists of 13 residues. The V gene's germline CDR1 is MNHEY and CDR2 SVGAGI. The junction had 4 bases not matched to a gene; V was cut back by 5 bases and J by 5 bases. The CDR3 nucleotides are TGTGCCAGCAGTCACGGGAGGGAGGAGACCCAGTACTTC. Translating gives CASSHGREETQYF.

The gene calls are TRBV11-2 and TRBJ2-7; no clear D. Trimming pared 0 bases from V and 5 bases from J, leaving 8 bases between. The CDR3 is made up of 13 amino acids. The germline V gene encodes CDR1 SGHAT and CDR2 FQNNGV. The CDR3 region is CASSLEITHEQYF. CDR3 nucleotide sequence: TGTGCCAGCAGCTTAGAGATTACGCACGAGCAGTACTTC. Combining the CDR3 with reference TRBV11-2 and TRBJ2-7 gives the whole variable domain EAGVAQSPRYKIIEKRQSVAFWCNPISGHATLYWYQQILGQGPKLLIQFQNNGVVDDSQLPKDRFSAERLKGVDSTLKIQPAKLEDSAVYLCASSLEITHEQYFGPGTRLTVT.

The rearrangement links TRBV3-1 (or the pseudogene TRBV3-2) to TRBJ1-1, with no clear D. V was shortened by 2 bases and J by 11 bases, with 12 bases between the two germline ends. This CDR3 comprises 12 residues. Germline V gene lookup returns CDR1 LGHDT and CDR2 YNNKEL (reference sequence). In DNA form, the CDR3 reads TGTGCCAGCAGCCAACGGGTGGGCGGCGCTTTCTTT. This gives the protein CASSQRVGGAFF.

The rearrangement joins TRBV3-1 (or the pseudogene TRBV3-2) to TRBJ1-1; D call uncertain. This CDR3 is built from 12 residues. The germline V gene has CDR1 LGHDT and CDR2 YNNKEL (reference sequence). The germline V and J ends were trimmed by 8 bases and 4 bases, with 11 bases remaining between them. This CDR3 reads CASRGKGTEAFF. The DNA of the CDR3 is TGTGCCAGCCGAGGGAAGGGCACTGAAGCTTTCTTT.

The V gene is TRBV5-4, the J gene TRBJ1-1; tentative D call: TRBD1 (5 bases). Germline V gene sequence: CDR1 SGHNT, CDR2 YYREEE (reference sequence). Trimming took 5 bases from V and 10 from J, leaving 24 bases between them. This CDR3 region has 15 residues. In DNA, the CDR3 is TGTGCCAGCAGTCGGGAAGGTCGACAGCGCTTGGGAGCTTTCTTT. This codes for CASSREGRQRLGAFF.

The V call is TRBV19, the J call TRBJ1-3, with a tentative D call TRBD1 (6 bases). This CDR3 comprises 16 residues. Trimming left V 6 bases short and J 1 base short, with 16 bases between. Germline V gene data show CDR1 as LNHDA and CDR2 as SQIVND (reference sequence). DNA for the CDR3: TGTGCCAGTAGCTCCGGAACAGGGACGTCTGGAAACACCATATATTTT. Its protein product is CASSSGTGTSGNTIYF. The full variable domain, completed using reference TRBV19 and TRBJ1-3, is DGGITQSPKYLFRKEGQNVTLSCEQNLNHDAMYWYRQDPGQGLRLIYYSQIVNDFQKGDIAEGYSVSREKKESFPLTVTSAQKNPTAFYLCASSSGTGTSGNTIYFGEGSWLTVV.

Here the CDR3 DNA reads TGTGCCTGGAGTACCAGGGGAGGTGAAAAACTGTTTTTT. It yields the protein CAWSTRGGEKLFF. This chain connects TRBV30 to TRBJ1-4, with TRBD1 as a possible D gene (6 bases). From germline, CDR1 is GTSNPN and CDR2 SVGIG (reference sequence). Deletions cut 2 bases from V and 7 bases from J, with 11 bases between. The CDR3 sequence is 13 residues long.

This chain links TRBV19 with TRBJ2-1; 8 bases match TRBD2. J lost 7 bases, V lost 1 base, and 9 bases had no gene match. The length of the CDR3 is 16 residues. Germline V CDR1 and CDR2: LNHDA, SQIVND (reference sequence). For the CDR3, the DNA is TGTGCCAGTAGTATAGTTGGGGGACTAGGCGGTAATGAGCAGTTCTTC. This gives the protein CASSIVGGLGGNEQFF.

This clone was seen a few times. The V gene is TRBV5-1, the J gene TRBJ2-2; 9 bases agree with TRBD2. This CDR3 is 17 amino acids long. Germline CDR1 reads SGHRS; CDR2 reads YFSETQ. Unmatched junction bases numbered 11, after V lost 1 base and J lost 7 bases. This CDR3 reads CASSLIKLAGDIGELFF. CDR3 sequence (DNA): TGCGCCAGCAGCTTGATTAAATTAGCGGGAGACATCGGGGAGCTGTTTTTT.

The V call is TRBV21-1, the J call TRBJ2-7; TRBD2 is taken as the D call from the table, unchecked against the DNA. TRBV21-1 corresponds to a pseudogene. CDR3 length: 15 amino acids. CDR3 loop: CASSKSSIIRWEQYF. The CDR3 DNA reads TGTGCCAGCAGCAAATCCTCTATAATACGTTGGGAGCAGTACTTC.

This rearrangement joins TRBV19 to TRBJ1-1, with TRBD1 identical over 7 bases. Germline V gene sequence: CDR1 LNHDA, CDR2 SQIVND (reference sequence). Trimming cost V 5 bases and J 3 bases; bases outside gene matches: 12. The CDR3 extends over 16 amino acids. The CDR3 DNA reads TGTGCCAGTAGTTCACCGAACGGACAGGCCTACACTGAAGCTTTCTTT. Protein: CASSSPNGQAYTEAFF.

This clone was recorded once. This rearrangement joins TRBV7-7 to TRBJ2-2; D is possibly TRBD2 (5 bases). CDR1 SSHAT and CDR2 FNYEAQ come from the germline V gene (reference sequence). Trimming removed 5 bases at V and 4 bases at J, with 14 bases between. There are 15 residues in the CDR3. For the CDR3, the DNA is TGTGCCAGCAGCCCGACCCCGGGAAGCACCGGGGAGCTGTTTTTT. Amino acids: CASSPTPGSTGELFF.